This TCR beta chain was retrieved from a study of vaccination effects on CD4 cells after COVID-19. In the study overall: Participants were vaccinated with two doses of either the BNT162b2 or mRNA-1273 vaccine.

Study-wide results and caveats: Vaccine- and infection-induced clones showed marked clonal contraction late following vaccination. In the study, convalescent patients were few, and early post-infection timepoints were absent.

Before sequencing took place, the ViraFEST assay used viral peptide pools to expand antigen-specific CD4+ T cells. Investigators separated out CD4+ T cells once approximately 9 days of culture had passed. Nucleocapsid antibodies were negative in the vaccine recipients, who had never had SARS-CoV-2 infection. Notes on this clone: The antigen remains undetermined.

The germline gives CDR1 SGHDT, CDR2 YYEEEE. There are 14 residues in the CDR3. Trimming cost V 4 bases and J 1 base, with 10 bases left between them. Generated by immunoSEQ multiplex PCR, the TCRdb table keeps only in-frame clones and is missing some. The table includes over 55,000 clones, 60% to 80% detected once. The source of this sequence is a human donor who received a COVID-19 vaccine. Source: CD4+ T cells from PBMCs cultured with HCoV-OC43 spike peptides, taken before COVID-19 vaccination. This sample's subset: HCoV-OC43 spike overlapping peptide pool stimulation. The rearrangement joins TRBV5-6 to TRBJ2-3, with D tentatively TRBD1 (5 bases). DNA for the CDR3: TGTGCCAGCAGCCCCCAGGGTGGCACAGATACGCAGTATTTT. Protein: CASSPQGGTDTQYF.